The 10 T cell receptor beta chains below all came from one sample that was sequenced in a study of beta chain features in type 1 diabetes. Every isolated RNA sample was fully reverse transcribed, so sequencing captured expressed TCRB transcripts. Using immunoSEQ multiplex PCR, the repertoire was profiled, and TCRdb retains in-frame clones only, with some absent. The table lists 240,000 or so clones, 68% of them singletons. Sequences were obtained from naive CD4+ T cells from blood. Source of these receptors: a man aged 25 to 45 in good health.

The chain combines TRBV18 with TRBJ2-2; D not resolved. CDR3 size: 13 residues. Between the trimmed V and J ends, which lost 2 bases and 6 bases, there was a span of 7 bases. Germline V CDR1 and CDR2: KGHSH, LQKENI. The CDR3 DNA is TGTGCCAGCTCACCATCCGGGCCCGGGGAGCTGTTTTTT. It yields the protein CASSPSGPGELFF. Full variable domain (remainder filled in from reference TRBV18 and TRBJ2-2): NAGVMQNPRHLVRRRGQEARLRCSPMKGHSHVYWYRQLPEEGLKFMVYLQKENIIDESGMPKERFSAEFPKEGPSILRIQQVVRGDSAAYFCASSPSGPGELFFGEGSRLTVL.

The chain carries TRBV15 and TRBJ1-5; D uncertain. V was cut by 0 bases and J by 5 bases, with 11 bases left in between. CDR1 is LNHNV, CDR2 YYDKDF, per germline (reference sequence). The CDR3 has 15 amino acids. CDR3 in DNA: TGTGCCACCAGCAGAGATGTCACCAACTATCAGCCCCAGCATTTT. Translating it yields CATSRDVTNYQPQHF.

The chain recombines TRBV30 with TRBJ2-4; 7 nucleotides match TRBD1. The ends lost 6 bases at V and 2 bases at J; junction bases unmatched: 4. The CDR3 extends over 13 amino acids. CDR1 is GTSNPN and CDR2 is SVGIG in the germline V gene (reference sequence). CDR3 nucleotides: TGTGCCTGCACGACAGGGACCAAAAACATTCAGTACTTC. Translation gives CACTTGTKNIQYF.

The gene calls are TRBV9 and TRBJ2-1; 12 positions agree with TRBD2. The CDR3 has 16 amino acids. J lost 3 bases, V lost 0 bases, and 1 base had no gene match. Germline CDR1 and CDR2: SGDLS and YYNGEE. CDR3 DNA sequence: TGTGCCAGCAGCGTAGTGGGACTAGCGGGCTACAATGAGCAGTTCTTC. Translated, it gives CASSVVGLAGYNEQFF.

The chain is built from TRBV29-1 and TRBJ2-3; a weak D match, TRBD2 (6 bases). Between the trimmed V and J ends, which lost 6 bases and 2 bases, there was a span of 12 bases. CDR1 is SQVTM, CDR2 ANQGSEA, per germline. The CDR3 sequence is 13 residues long. CDR3 loop: CSVAGTLTDTQYF. The CDR3 DNA follows: TGCAGCGTCGCCGGGACTCTCACAGATACGCAGTATTTT.

The CDR3 region is CASNLNREDEQFF. CDR3 in DNA: TGTGCCAGCAACCTTAACAGGGAGGATGAGCAGTTCTTC. The rearrangement links TRBV11-2 to TRBJ2-1; D tentatively fits TRBD1 or TRBD2 (6 bases each). The V and J ends lost 7 bases and 8 bases respectively, with 15 bases between them. The CDR3 is 13 amino acids. Per the germline V gene, CDR1 is SGHAT and CDR2 is FQNNGV.

With regard to this clone: The sample holds other DNA sequences that translate to the same CDR3. The rearrangement uses TRBV29-1 and TRBJ2-7; perhaps TRBD2 as D (6 bases). Trimming removed 5 bases from V and 0 bases from J, with 8 bases in between. The germline V gene encodes CDR1 SQVTM and CDR2 ANQGSEA. The CDR3 is 12 amino acids. CDR3 loop: CSVRGSSYEQYF. CDR3 nucleotides: TGCAGCGTTCGGGGGTCCTCCTACGAGCAGTACTTC.

The rearrangement uses TRBV7-2 and TRBJ1-6; no clear D gene. The CDR3 has 14 residues. CDR1 is SGHTA and CDR2 is FQGNSA in the germline V gene. V was shortened by 1 base and J by 5 bases, with 6 bases between the two germline ends. CDR3: CASSLDSNNSPLHF. CDR3 DNA sequence: TGTGCCAGCAGCTTAGACAGTAATAATTCACCCCTCCACTTT.

The gene calls are TRBV30 and TRBJ1-1; D not certain. V lost 0 bases to trimming and J lost 4 bases, with 6 bases between them. Germline CDR1 reads GTSNPN; CDR2 reads SVGIG (reference sequence). The CDR3 is made up of 12 amino acids. CDR3 sequence: CAWSVVPTEAFF. The CDR3 coding sequence is TGTGCCTGGAGTGTGGTTCCCACTGAAGCTTTCTTT.

This clone has more than one count but fewer than ten. V gene TRBV29-1 combines with J gene TRBJ2-5, with no clear D. CDR3 length: 10 amino acids. V was clipped by 4 bases and J by 3 bases, with 3 bases between them. Germline V CDR1 and CDR2: SQVTM, ANQGSEA. The CDR3 nucleotides read TGCAGCGTTGCCAAAGAGACCCAGTACTTC. Translating gives CSVAKETQYF.